The T cell receptor beta chain described here comes from a study of blood T cell repertoires in COVID-19 (dated by TCRdb to about 2020). Some background on the complete study: Samples covering the acute and convalescent phases of COVID-19 were provided by collaborators in the United States, Italy and Spain. The material from the prospective study consisted of cDNA or gDNA derived from T cells, B-cell-depleted T cells, or PBMCs. Subjects who had been exposed to COVID-19, were actively infected with it, or had recovered from it provided the deeply sampled blood TCRbeta repertoires that made up the dataset. The repertoires were made available in a free public database intended to serve as a resource for research on the immune response to SARS-CoV-2. Samples were obtained from the ongoing ImmuneRACE study (first 160 participants) and from about 1,300 subjects provided by 6 global collaborators. The sample metadata nearly always contained a de-identified subject ID, COVID-19 status, age in years and sex. Where HLA class I and class II types were available, the types were taken from metadata supplied by the sample provider, not from assay-based typing. Results and caveats for the whole study, not just this receptor: Clinical and demographic metadata were provided uncurated, with the amount varying by source and participant.

Details on this clone: Its binding antigen is unknown. Per-nucleotide qualities are absent, and no much larger clonotype sits a single base away.

Each collaborating institution followed its own protocols to collect whole blood in K2EDTA tubes. For TCRbeta analysis, collaborators shipped samples in one of three forms: frozen whole blood, isolated PBMCs, or DNA extracted from either of those sample types. TCRbeta CDR3 regions were amplified from genomic DNA using the immunoSEQ Assay, a bias-controlled multiplex PCR. Concerning the study's data processing: Nucleated cell counts per sample were estimated from amplification of reference gene primers within the assay. Sequence reads were collapsed and filtered to measure the absolute abundance of every unique TCRbeta CDR3 rearrangement. For each sample, productive Simpson clonality was calculated by taking the square root of Simpson's diversity index across productive rearrangements. Drawn from immuneACCESS, this table holds only the in-frame rearrangements with V and J called that TCRdb kept. Clones are partly lost; checked studies trace under half to an unresolved V gene and leave the rest unexplained. The V and J calls and clone size come from that table; D and trimming were worked out from the DNA. This sample gives 61,000 or so clones in total; approximately 79% of them show up just once. The ten largest account for 4.5% to 7% of the sample.

This TCR came from a woman in her 70s with acute or convalescent COVID-19. Input material: peripheral blood.

The nucleotide sequence reads TGTGCCAGCAGTCCTCTCAGCTCTGGGGCCAACGTCCTGACTTTC. Its amino acids are CASSPLSSGANVLTF. The sequence is built from TRBV27 and TRBJ2-6; no D gene is confidently identified. Taken from cysteine to phenylalanine, the CDR3 has 15 residues. Only the CDR3 part of the read is kept: 45 bases, read in frame from the first base. Per the germline V gene (reference sequence), MNHEY is the CDR1 and SMNVEV is the CDR2. The trim is 5 bases for V and 0 bases for J, with a gap of 8 bases between the germline ends. Reference TRBV27 and TRBJ2-6 proteins supply the regions before and after the CDR3; the full variable domain is: EAQVTQNPRYLITVTGKKLTVTCSQNMNHEYMSWYRQDPGLGLRQIYYSMNVEVTDKGDVPEGYKVSRKEKRNFPLILESPSPNQTSLYFCASSPLSSGANVLTFGAGSRLTVL.